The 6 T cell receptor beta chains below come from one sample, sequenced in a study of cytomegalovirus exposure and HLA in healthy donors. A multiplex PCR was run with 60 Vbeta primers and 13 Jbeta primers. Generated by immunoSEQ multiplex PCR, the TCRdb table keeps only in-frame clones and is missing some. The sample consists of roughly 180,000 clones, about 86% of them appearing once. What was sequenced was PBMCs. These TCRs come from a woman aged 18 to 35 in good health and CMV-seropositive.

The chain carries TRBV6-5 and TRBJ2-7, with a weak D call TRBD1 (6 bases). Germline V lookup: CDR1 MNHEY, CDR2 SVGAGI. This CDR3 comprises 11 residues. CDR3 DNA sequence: TGTGCCAGCAGTGGCGGTTGGGGGCTGGGCGTC. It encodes CASSGGWGLGV.

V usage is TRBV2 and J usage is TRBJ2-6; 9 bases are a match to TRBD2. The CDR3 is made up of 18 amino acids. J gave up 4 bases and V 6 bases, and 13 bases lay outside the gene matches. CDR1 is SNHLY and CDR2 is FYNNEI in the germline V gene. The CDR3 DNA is TGTGCCAGCAGGATACTAGCGGGCCCTCTCTCAGGGGCCAACGTCCTGACTTTC. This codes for CASRILAGPLSGANVLTF.

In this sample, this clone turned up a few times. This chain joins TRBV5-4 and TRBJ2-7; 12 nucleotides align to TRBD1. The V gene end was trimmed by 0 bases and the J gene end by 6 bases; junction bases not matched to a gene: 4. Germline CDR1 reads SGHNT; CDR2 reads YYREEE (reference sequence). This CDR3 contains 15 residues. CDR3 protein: CASSLAGTGGSEQYF. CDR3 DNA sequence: TGTGCCAGCAGCTTGGCCGGGACAGGGGGCTCCGAGCAGTACTTC. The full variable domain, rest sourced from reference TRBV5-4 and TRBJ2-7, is ETGVTQSPTHLIKTRGQQVTLRCSSQSGHNTVSWYQQALGQGPQFIFQYYREEENGRGNFPPRFSGLQFPNYSSELNVNALELDDSALYLCASSLAGTGGSEQYFGPGTRLTVT.

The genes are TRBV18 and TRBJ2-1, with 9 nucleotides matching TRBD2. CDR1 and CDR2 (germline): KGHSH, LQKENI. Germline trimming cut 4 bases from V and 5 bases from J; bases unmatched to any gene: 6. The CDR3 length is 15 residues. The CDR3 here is CASSLAGGPDNEQFF. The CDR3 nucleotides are TGTGCCAGCTCACTGGCGGGGGGGCCCGACAATGAGCAGTTCTTC.

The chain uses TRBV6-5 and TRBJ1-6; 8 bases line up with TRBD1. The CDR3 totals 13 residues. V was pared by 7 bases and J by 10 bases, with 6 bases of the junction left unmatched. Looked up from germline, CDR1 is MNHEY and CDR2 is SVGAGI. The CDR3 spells CASNRGGRSPLHF. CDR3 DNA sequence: TGTGCCAGCAACAGGGGGGGGCGCTCACCCCTCCACTTT.

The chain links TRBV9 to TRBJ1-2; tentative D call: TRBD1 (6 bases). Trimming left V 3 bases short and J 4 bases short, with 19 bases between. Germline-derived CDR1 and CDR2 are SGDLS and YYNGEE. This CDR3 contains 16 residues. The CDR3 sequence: CASSADPRGGGYGYTF. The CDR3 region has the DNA TGTGCCAGCAGCGCCGATCCACGGGGGGGCGGCTATGGCTACACCTTC. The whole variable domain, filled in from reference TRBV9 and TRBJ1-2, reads DSGVTQTPKHLITATGQRVTLRCSPRSGDLSVYWYQQSLDQGLQFLIQYYNGEERAKGNILERFSAQQFPDLHSELNLSSLELGDSALYFCASSADPRGGGYGYTFGSGTRLTVV.